The present TCR beta chain was sequenced within a study of T-cell memory formation after mild COVID-19. MiXCR was run by TCRdb on the 5' RACE reads, yielding one entry per CDR3 protein. The sample contains fewer than 350,000 distinct CDR3 sequences, 13% to 15% of which appear only once. The CDR3 runs 16 residues. Trimming pared 0 bases from V and 5 bases from J, leaving 17 bases between. This clonotype was found a few times. The sample taken for sequencing was PBMCs or a T cell subset sorted from them (not recorded which). The gene calls are TRBV23-1 and TRBJ2-7; D is uncertain. TRBV23-1 is an open reading frame whose function is uncertain. This TCR derives from a man between 18 and 29 years old who had mild COVID-19 (a few samples of this study predate the infection). Cell type and time point are not known. CDR3 amino acids: CASSQSRTLKRHEQYF. CDR3 in DNA: TGCGCCAGCAGTCAATCGAGGACCCTAAAGCGACACGAGCAGTACTTC.